The 9 T cell receptor beta chains reported below all come from one sample, sequenced in a study of response to subunit inactivated influenza vaccine. TCRdb ran MiXCR on the RT-PCR reads and lists one entry per CDR3 protein. The sample carries some 850,000 distinct CDR3 sequences, roughly 18% recorded once. The starting material was PBMCs from blood, obtained approximately 5 days after vaccination. These receptor sequences come from a man over 45 who received an inactivated influenza vaccine.

Comments on this clonotype: Relative to the germline gene, one junction end is altered; a read error may explain this. This chain joins TRBV10-3 and TRBJ2-7, with no clear D. The CDR3 consists of 13 residues. Germline CDR1 ENHRY, CDR2 SYGVKD. CDR3 nucleotide sequence: TGTGCCATCACTGAGGACGAAGCCTACGAGCAGTACTTC. Its protein product is CAITEDEAYEQYF.

The V gene is TRBV14, the J gene TRBJ1-1; a possible D gene is TRBD1 (5 bases). CDR1 and CDR2 (germline): SGHDN, FVKESK. This CDR3 is 13 amino acids long. V was shortened by 6 bases and J by 5 bases, with 13 bases between the two germline ends. The CDR3 bases are TGTGCCAGCAGTCGTATCTCAGGGACTGAAGCTTTCTTT. The encoded protein is CASSRISGTEAFF.

A few counts support this clonotype. The V and J genes are TRBV24-1 and TRBJ2-2, with D uncertain. This CDR3 spans 15 amino acids. Trimming cost V 3 bases and J 4 bases, with 11 bases left between them. CDR1 is KGHDR and CDR2 is SFDVKD in the germline V gene. DNA of the CDR3: TGTGCCACCAGTGATCCTCGGTCCACCACCGGGGAGCTGTTTTTT. The encoded protein is CATSDPRSTTGELFF.

The chain employs TRBV9 and TRBJ1-5; D possibly corresponds to TRBD1 (5 bases). Between the trimmed V and J ends, which lost 0 bases and 5 bases, there was a span of 12 bases. Germline-derived CDR1 and CDR2 are SGDLS and YYNGEE. The CDR3 spans 15 residues. The CDR3 DNA sequence: TGTGCCAGCAGCGTAGCCACAGGCCCCTATCAGCCCCAGCATTTT. Translation gives CASSVATGPYQPQHF.

The chain combines TRBV11-2 with TRBJ2-1, with 16 bases that match TRBD2. The CDR3 is made up of 18 amino acids. V shed 6 bases, J shed 0 bases, and the junction held 5 bases outside the gene matches. In germline, CDR1 is SGHAT, CDR2 FQNNGV. CDR3 sequence: CASRRGTSGGASYNEQFF. The CDR3 nucleotides are TGTGCCAGCAGGCGCGGGACTAGCGGGGGGGCCTCCTACAATGAGCAGTTCTTC. The complete variable domain, with remaining parts taken from reference TRBV11-2 and TRBJ2-1, reads EAGVAQSPRYKIIEKRQSVAFWCNPISGHATLYWYQQILGQGPKLLIQFQNNGVVDDSQLPKDRFSAERLKGVDSTLKIQPAKLEDSAVYLCASRRGTSGGASYNEQFFGPGTRLTVL.

This chain connects TRBV7-9 to TRBJ2-5, with D possibly TRBD1 on 6 matching bases. Germline V gives CDR1 SEHNR, CDR2 FQNEAQ (reference sequence). The CDR3 is 15 amino acids. Deletions cut 5 bases from V and 2 bases from J, with 15 bases between. CDR3 in amino acids: CASSPRTASQETQYF. The CDR3 DNA reads as TGTGCCAGCAGCCCCAGGACAGCCTCTCAAGAGACCCAGTACTTC.

The chain carries TRBV6-2 or TRBV6-3 and TRBJ2-7; D gene uncertain. The CDR3 is 13 amino acids. V shed 3 bases and J shed 2 bases, with 8 bases lying between them. Germline V gene lookup returns CDR1 MNHEY and CDR2 SVGEGT. This CDR3 reads CASSYRQTYEQYF. The CDR3 DNA sequence: TGTGCCAGCAGTTATAGGCAGACCTACGAGCAGTACTTC.

In its sample, this clonotype was seen a few times. J is TRBJ1-2 and V is TRBV5-1; 9 positions agree with TRBD1. Germline CDR1 and CDR2: SGHRS and YFSETQ. The CDR3 sequence is 16 residues long. The V and J ends lost 2 bases and 7 bases, in that order; junction bases with no gene match: 12. The CDR3 spells CASSLAGTGTLSGYTF. The CDR3 DNA is TGCGCCAGCAGCTTAGCCGGGACAGGGACGTTGAGTGGCTACACCTTC. The full variable domain, with the rest looked up from reference TRBV5-1 and TRBJ1-2, is KAGVTQTPRYLIKTRGQQVTLSCSPISGHRSVSWYQQTPGQGLQFLFEYFSETQRNKGNFPGRFSGRQFSNSRSEMNVSTLELGDSALYLCASSLAGTGTLSGYTFGSGTRLTVV.

This clonotype has a handful of counts. V usage is TRBV5-1 and J usage is TRBJ2-1; 7 bases agree with TRBD2. The CDR3 has 14 residues. Germline CDR1 reads SGHRS; CDR2 reads YFSETQ. V trimming: 3 bases; J trimming: 6 bases; junction bases outside the gene matches: 6. The CDR3 reads CASSWEGQFNEQFF. The DNA of the CDR3 is TGCGCCAGCAGCTGGGAGGGGCAGTTCAATGAGCAGTTCTTC.